This is a list of T cell receptor beta chains from one sample in a study of blood T cell repertoires in COVID-19. Here immunoSEQ multiplex PCR was the method, and the copy in TCRdb shows in-frame clones only, minus some. The table shows almost 500,000 clones, with 70% to 90% occurring only once. The sequenced material came from PBMCs or T cells enriched from blood (not recorded which). Source of these receptors: a woman aged 55-69 years who had recovered from COVID-19. Both conserved end residues are part of each CDR3. The order of the fields is D gene, clone size, J gene, V gene, CDR3 DNA, CDR3 protein. D genes are given only for firm matches. Clone size appears in some rows only: once, few, many, or a class for an expanded clone.

d_call: TRBD2
clone_size: once
j_call: TRBJ2-1
v_call: TRBV7-9
cdr3_nt: TGTGCCAGCAGCTTAGTCGGTAGCGGGGGGCCTAATGAGCAGTTCTTC
cdr3_aa: CASSLVGSGGPNEQFF

d_call: TRBD1
clone_size: -
j_call: TRBJ1-6
v_call: TRBV11-2
cdr3_nt: TGTGCCAGCAGCCGTCCCTCAGGGGGCGGGTATAATTCACCCCTCCACTTT
cdr3_aa: CASSRPSGGGYNSPLHF

d_call: -
clone_size: -
j_call: TRBJ1-2
v_call: TRBV28
cdr3_nt: TGTGCCAGCAGTTTCGGGAGATACTATGGCTACACCTTC
cdr3_aa: CASSFGRYYGYTF

d_call: TRBD2
clone_size: -
j_call: TRBJ2-7
v_call: TRBV3-1/TRBV3-2
cdr3_nt: TGTGCCAGCAGCCAATCGTTCGCGGGGGGGCCCCACGAGCAGTACTTC
cdr3_aa: CASSQSFAGGPHEQYF

d_call: TRBD2
clone_size: -
j_call: TRBJ2-2
v_call: TRBV11-2
cdr3_nt: TGTGCCAGCAGCTTACCGCGGGGGGGAGGCACCGGGGAGCTGTTTTTT
cdr3_aa: CASSLPRGGGTGELFF

d_call: -
clone_size: -
j_call: TRBJ2-5
v_call: TRBV19
cdr3_nt: TGTGCCAGTAGTATCGCAGGGCTCGGAGAGACCCAGTACTTC
cdr3_aa: CASSIAGLGETQYF

d_call: -
clone_size: -
j_call: TRBJ1-5
v_call: TRBV10-3
cdr3_nt: TGTGCCATCAGTGATTCCAGGGGCGCGAGCAATCAGCCCCAGCATTTT
cdr3_aa: CAISDSRGASNQPQHF

d_call: -
clone_size: -
j_call: TRBJ2-2
v_call: TRBV19
cdr3_nt: TGTGCCAGTAGTATAGGGAAGGGAGTGAACACCGGGGAGCTGTTTTTT
cdr3_aa: CASSIGKGVNTGELFF

d_call: TRBD1
clone_size: -
j_call: TRBJ1-4
v_call: TRBV11-3
cdr3_nt: TGTGCCAGCAGCCGGACCGCGGGACAGGAAAAACTGTTTTTT
cdr3_aa: CASSRTAGQEKLFF

d_call: -
clone_size: -
j_call: TRBJ1-1
v_call: TRBV3-1/TRBV3-2
cdr3_nt: TGTGCCAGCAGCCAAGTCATCAACACTGAAGCTTTCTTT
cdr3_aa: CASSQVINTEAFF

d_call: TRBD1
clone_size: -
j_call: TRBJ2-5
v_call: TRBV18
cdr3_nt: TGTGCCAGCTCACCTCTTCAGACAGGGGGAGAGACCCAGTACTTC
cdr3_aa: CASSPLQTGGETQYF

d_call: -
clone_size: -
j_call: TRBJ1-5
v_call: TRBV19
cdr3_nt: TGTGCCAGTACCGACGACACGAGCAATCAGCCCCAGCATTTT
cdr3_aa: CASTDDTSNQPQHF

d_call: TRBD2
clone_size: -
j_call: TRBJ2-7
v_call: TRBV13
cdr3_nt: TGTGCCAGCAGCTCTAGACTAGCGGACTCCTACGAGCAGTACTTC
cdr3_aa: CASSSRLADSYEQYF

d_call: TRBD1
clone_size: few
j_call: TRBJ2-2
v_call: TRBV12-5
cdr3_nt: TGTGCTAGTGGTTTGGTACCGGATGGACAGGTGAACACCGGGGAGCTGTTTTTT
cdr3_aa: CASGLVPDGQVNTGELFF

d_call: -
clone_size: once
j_call: TRBJ1-2
v_call: TRBV10-3
cdr3_nt: TGTGCCATCAGTGAGTACCAGCGGACGGGCTACACCTTC
cdr3_aa: CAISEYQRTGYTF

d_call: -
clone_size: -
j_call: TRBJ2-1
v_call: TRBV11-3
cdr3_nt: TGTGCCAGCAGCCGACAGGGACTTTCCTACAATGAGCAGTTCTTC
cdr3_aa: CASSRQGLSYNEQFF

d_call: TRBD1
clone_size: -
j_call: TRBJ1-4
v_call: TRBV5-1
cdr3_nt: TGCGCCAGCCGGACAGGGTCATTGTCTAATGAAAAACTGTTTTTT
cdr3_aa: CASRTGSLSNEKLFF

d_call: -
clone_size: once
j_call: TRBJ1-4
v_call: TRBV7-2
cdr3_nt: TGTGCCAGCAGCTTAAAGGGAGCGGGCGAAAAACTGTTTTTT
cdr3_aa: CASSLKGAGEKLFF

d_call: TRBD1
clone_size: -
j_call: TRBJ1-1
v_call: TRBV6-4
cdr3_nt: TGTGCCAGCAGTGACCCGCAGGGGGCATTGACTGAAGCTTTCTTT
cdr3_aa: CASSDPQGALTEAFF

d_call: -
clone_size: -
j_call: TRBJ2-1
v_call: TRBV5-1
cdr3_nt: TGCGCCAGCAGCTTGGTAAGACAGGCTGAGCAGTTCTTC
cdr3_aa: CASSLVRQAEQFF

d_call: -
clone_size: -
j_call: TRBJ1-6
v_call: TRBV7-8
cdr3_nt: TGTGCCAGCAGCTTCGGGAATGATAATTCACCCCTCCACTTT
cdr3_aa: CASSFGNDNSPLHF

d_call: -
clone_size: -
j_call: TRBJ2-1
v_call: TRBV10-2
cdr3_nt: TGCGCCAGCAGTGGAGTCGGGGGTAACTCCTACAATGAGCAGTTCTTC
cdr3_aa: CASSGVGGNSYNEQFF

d_call: TRBD1
clone_size: -
j_call: TRBJ2-7
v_call: TRBV19
cdr3_nt: TGTGCCAGTAGTATGACAGGGTTCGAGCAGTACTTC
cdr3_aa: CASSMTGFEQYF

d_call: -
clone_size: once
j_call: TRBJ2-7
v_call: TRBV6-1
cdr3_nt: TGTGCCAGCAGTGAGCAGGTTAACTACGAGCAGTACTTC
cdr3_aa: CASSEQVNYEQYF

d_call: -
clone_size: -
j_call: TRBJ1-2
v_call: TRBV28
cdr3_nt: TGTGCCAGCAGTTTCCGGGGATATGGCTACACCTTC
cdr3_aa: CASSFRGYGYTF

d_call: TRBD1
clone_size: -
j_call: TRBJ1-2
v_call: TRBV11-3
cdr3_nt: TGTGCCAGCAGCCCGGGACAGAACTATGGCTACACCTTC
cdr3_aa: CASSPGQNYGYTF

d_call: TRBD1
clone_size: -
j_call: TRBJ2-3
v_call: TRBV5-1
cdr3_nt: TGCGCCAGTACGGGACAGACTAGCACAGATACGCAGTATTTT
cdr3_aa: CASTGQTSTDTQYF

d_call: -
clone_size: -
j_call: TRBJ2-1
v_call: TRBV12-3/TRBV12-4
cdr3_nt: TGTGCCAGCACTATACTCAATGAGCAGTTCTTC
cdr3_aa: CASTILNEQFF

d_call: TRBD2
clone_size: -
j_call: TRBJ2-2
v_call: TRBV2
cdr3_nt: TGTGCCAGCAAGGCTAGCGGGAACACCGGGGAGCTGTTTTTT
cdr3_aa: CASKASGNTGELFF

d_call: TRBD2
clone_size: -
j_call: TRBJ2-1
v_call: TRBV19
cdr3_nt: TGTGCCAGTATGGGTTTAGCGGGGGGGTTCTATGAGCAGTTCTTC
cdr3_aa: CASMGLAGGFYEQFF

d_call: TRBD2
clone_size: -
j_call: TRBJ2-3
v_call: TRBV5-1
cdr3_nt: TGCGCCAGCGCCTTCTCCCCATTAGCGGGTTCTGAGGATACGCAGTATTTT
cdr3_aa: CASAFSPLAGSEDTQYF

d_call: TRBD1
clone_size: -
j_call: TRBJ1-5
v_call: TRBV19
cdr3_nt: TGTGCCAGTATGGGTCCCCGGACAGGGCCGATTAGCGGCAATCAGCCCCAGCATTTT
cdr3_aa: CASMGPRTGPISGNQPQHF

d_call: TRBD1
clone_size: -
j_call: TRBJ1-1
v_call: TRBV10-3
cdr3_nt: TGTGCCATCAGTGTGGGACAGGGGGTTTTCAACACTGAAGCTTTCTTT
cdr3_aa: CAISVGQGVFNTEAFF

d_call: -
clone_size: once
j_call: TRBJ1-6
v_call: TRBV12-5
cdr3_nt: TGTGCTAGTGGTTTGGACAGTAATTCACCCCTCCACTTT
cdr3_aa: CASGLDSNSPLHF

d_call: TRBD1
clone_size: -
j_call: TRBJ1-2
v_call: TRBV5-4
cdr3_nt: TGTGCCAGCAGCCCGGGACAGGGGGCGACTAACTATGGCTACACCTTC
cdr3_aa: CASSPGQGATNYGYTF

d_call: TRBD1
clone_size: -
j_call: TRBJ1-5
v_call: TRBV28
cdr3_nt: TGTGCCAGCAGGGGGACAGGGGAAGGAATCGTGACCCTCAATCAGCCCCAGCATTTT
cdr3_aa: CASRGTGEGIVTLNQPQHF

d_call: -
clone_size: -
j_call: TRBJ1-5
v_call: TRBV4-1
cdr3_nt: TGCGCCAGCAGCCAACGGGGGGATGGAGATCAGCCCCAGCATTTT
cdr3_aa: CASSQRGDGDQPQHF

d_call: -
clone_size: -
j_call: TRBJ1-2
v_call: TRBV9
cdr3_nt: TGTGCCAGCAGCTCCGGAGTCTATGGCTACACCTTC
cdr3_aa: CASSSGVYGYTF

d_call: TRBD2
clone_size: -
j_call: TRBJ2-3
v_call: TRBV7-2
cdr3_nt: TGTGCCAGCAGACACAGCGGGGGGACAGATACGCAGTATTTT
cdr3_aa: CASRHSGGTDTQYF

d_call: TRBD1
clone_size: -
j_call: TRBJ2-1
v_call: TRBV6-5
cdr3_nt: TGTGCCAGCGGTACGGGACAGGGACTCAACAATGAGCAGTTCTTC
cdr3_aa: CASGTGQGLNNEQFF

d_call: -
clone_size: -
j_call: TRBJ1-2
v_call: TRBV14
cdr3_nt: TGTGCCAGCAGCCAAGCAGACTATGGCTACACCTTC
cdr3_aa: CASSQADYGYTF

d_call: -
clone_size: few
j_call: TRBJ1-1
v_call: TRBV5-8
cdr3_nt: TGTGCCAGCAGCCCTATTACAGGGCGGGACACTGAAGCTTTCTTT
cdr3_aa: CASSPITGRDTEAFF

d_call: TRBD2
clone_size: -
j_call: TRBJ2-1
v_call: TRBV15
cdr3_nt: TGTGCCACCAGCAGTCGATCCGGGACTAGCAATGAGCAGTTCTTC
cdr3_aa: CATSSRSGTSNEQFF

d_call: -
clone_size: -
j_call: TRBJ1-1
v_call: TRBV7-9
cdr3_nt: TGTGCCAGCAGCCCCCAGGGGACGGCGAACACTGAAGCTTTCTTT
cdr3_aa: CASSPQGTANTEAFF

d_call: TRBD1
clone_size: -
j_call: TRBJ1-2
v_call: TRBV15
cdr3_nt: TGTGCCACCAGCACAGGGGGTAACTATGGCTACACCTTC
cdr3_aa: CATSTGGNYGYTF

d_call: -
clone_size: -
j_call: TRBJ2-2
v_call: TRBV7-2
cdr3_nt: TGTGCCAGCAGCTTCCGGGTGAACACCGGGGAGCTGTTTTTT
cdr3_aa: CASSFRVNTGELFF

d_call: -
clone_size: few
j_call: TRBJ1-6
v_call: TRBV6-5
cdr3_nt: TGTGCCAGCAGTAACTCGGGAGGTAATTCACCCCTCCACTTT
cdr3_aa: CASSNSGGNSPLHF

d_call: TRBD1
clone_size: -
j_call: TRBJ1-6
v_call: TRBV3-1/TRBV3-2
cdr3_nt: TGTGCCAGCACGAGGGGGCCAGGGAATTCACCCCTCCACTTT
cdr3_aa: CASTRGPGNSPLHF

d_call: -
clone_size: -
j_call: TRBJ1-2
v_call: TRBV5-5
cdr3_nt: TGTGCCAGCAGCTTTACACAGCACTATGGCTACACCTTC
cdr3_aa: CASSFTQHYGYTF

d_call: -
clone_size: -
j_call: TRBJ2-3
v_call: TRBV2
cdr3_nt: TGTGCCAGCACCGAGGGGGGGTACGGTCAGTATTTT
cdr3_aa: CASTEGGYGQYF

d_call: TRBD1
clone_size: -
j_call: TRBJ1-6
v_call: TRBV6-5
cdr3_nt: TGTGCCAGCAGTCAGAATCCGGGACAGGCCCTTTACTTT
cdr3_aa: CASSQNPGQALYF

d_call: TRBD2
clone_size: -
j_call: TRBJ2-2
v_call: TRBV5-4
cdr3_nt: TGTGCCAGCAGCTTCGGCGGGGGGGGCACCGGGGAGCTGTTTTTT
cdr3_aa: CASSFGGGGTGELFF

d_call: -
clone_size: -
j_call: TRBJ2-2
v_call: TRBV5-5
cdr3_nt: TGTGCCAGCAGCTTGGGGACAACAAACACCGGGGAGCTGTTTTTT
cdr3_aa: CASSLGTTNTGELFF

d_call: TRBD1
clone_size: -
j_call: TRBJ2-7
v_call: TRBV2
cdr3_nt: TGTGCCAGCTTCCGGGACAGGGGTGCGTACGAGCAGTACTTC
cdr3_aa: CASFRDRGAYEQYF

d_call: -
clone_size: once
j_call: TRBJ2-4
v_call: TRBV6-4
cdr3_nt: TGTGCCAGCAGTGACTATGTGGGAGGCATTCAGTACTTC
cdr3_aa: CASSDYVGGIQYF

d_call: TRBD1
clone_size: -
j_call: TRBJ1-4
v_call: TRBV2
cdr3_nt: TGTGCCAGCAGTGAGCAGGGGGCCGGAGAAAAACTGTTTTTT
cdr3_aa: CASSEQGAGEKLFF

d_call: -
clone_size: few
j_call: TRBJ1-1
v_call: TRBV6-1
cdr3_nt: TGTGCCAGCAGTGAACGGGGGTTGGGCACTGAAGCTTTCTTT
cdr3_aa: CASSERGLGTEAFF

d_call: -
clone_size: few
j_call: TRBJ1-1
v_call: TRBV2
cdr3_nt: TGTGCCAGCAGTGAACATCTGAACACTGAAGCTTTCTTT
cdr3_aa: CASSEHLNTEAFF

d_call: -
clone_size: -
j_call: TRBJ2-2
v_call: TRBV5-1
cdr3_nt: TGCGCCAGCAGCTTCAAGGGGACCGGGGAGCTGTTTTTT
cdr3_aa: CASSFKGTGELFF